This entry features one TCR beta chain sequence. What it recognizes is unknown. Data came from immunoSEQ multiplex PCR; TCRdb stores just in-frame clones and leaves some out. The sample has 2 million to 2.5 million clones, around 95% seen once. CDR1 SGHDN and CDR2 FVKESK come from the germline V gene. This CDR3 is 16 amino acids long. The V end lost 1 base, the J end lost 4 bases, and 14 bases lay between the germline ends. The data were taken from a study of shared clonotypes between healthy human individuals. The study, taken as a whole, reports: Although depth was large, rarefaction showed that sequencing of the sorted subsets was incomplete.

The source material was naive CD4+ T cells sorted from blood. The subset is: CD45RA+ positively selected. The V call is TRBV14, the J call TRBJ2-1; D might be TRBD1 (5 bases). This clonotype originated in a man between 18 and 35 years old in good health. CDR3 in DNA: TGTGCCAGCAGCCAAGTTAAACAGGCGGTATACAATGAGCAGTTCTTC. Its translation: CASSQVKQAVYNEQFF.